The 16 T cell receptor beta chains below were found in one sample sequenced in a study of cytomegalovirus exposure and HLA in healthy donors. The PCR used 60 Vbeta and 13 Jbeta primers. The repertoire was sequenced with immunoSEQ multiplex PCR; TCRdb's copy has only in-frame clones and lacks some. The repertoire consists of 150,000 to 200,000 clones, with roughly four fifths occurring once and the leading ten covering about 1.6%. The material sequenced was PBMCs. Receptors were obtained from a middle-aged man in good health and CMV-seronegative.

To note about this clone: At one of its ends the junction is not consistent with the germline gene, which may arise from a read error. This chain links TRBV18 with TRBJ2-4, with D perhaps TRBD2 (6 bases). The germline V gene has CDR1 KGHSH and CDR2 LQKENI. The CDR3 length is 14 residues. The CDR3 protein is CASSPLVGGNSQYF. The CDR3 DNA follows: TGTGCCAGCTCACCTTTGGTCGGGGGAAACAGTCAGTACTTC. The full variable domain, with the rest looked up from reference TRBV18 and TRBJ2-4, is NAGVMQNPRHLVRRRGQEARLRCSPMKGHSHVYWYRQLPEEGLKFMVYLQKENIIDESGMPKERFSAEFPKEGPSILRIQQVVRGDSAAYFCASSPLVGGNSQYFGAGTRLSVL.

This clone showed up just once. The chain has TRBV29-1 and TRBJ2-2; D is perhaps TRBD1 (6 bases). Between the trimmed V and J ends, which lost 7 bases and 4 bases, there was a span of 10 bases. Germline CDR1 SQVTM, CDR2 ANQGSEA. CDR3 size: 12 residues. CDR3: CSGGQTTGELFF. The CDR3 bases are TGCAGCGGAGGACAGACCACCGGGGAGCTGTTTTTT.

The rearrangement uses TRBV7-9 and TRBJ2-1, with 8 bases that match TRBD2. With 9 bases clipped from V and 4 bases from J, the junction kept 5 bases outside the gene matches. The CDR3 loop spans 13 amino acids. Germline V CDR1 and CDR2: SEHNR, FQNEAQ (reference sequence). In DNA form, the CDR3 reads TGTGCCAGTAAGCGGGAGTATTACAATGAGCAGTTCTTC. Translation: CASKREYYNEQFF.

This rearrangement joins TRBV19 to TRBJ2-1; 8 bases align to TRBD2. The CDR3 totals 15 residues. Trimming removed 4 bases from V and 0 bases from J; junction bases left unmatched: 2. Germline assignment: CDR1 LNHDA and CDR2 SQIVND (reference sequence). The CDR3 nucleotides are TGTGCCAGTAGTAGTAGCGGGAACTCCTACAATGAGCAGTTCTTC. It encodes CASSSSGNSYNEQFF.

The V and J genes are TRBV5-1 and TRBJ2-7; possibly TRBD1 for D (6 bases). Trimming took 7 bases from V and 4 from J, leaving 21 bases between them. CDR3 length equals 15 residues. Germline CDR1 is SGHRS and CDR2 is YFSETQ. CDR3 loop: CASQLEAQGPYEQYV. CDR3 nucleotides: TGCGCCAGCCAGCTTGAGGCACAGGGCCCGTACGAGCAGTACGTC.

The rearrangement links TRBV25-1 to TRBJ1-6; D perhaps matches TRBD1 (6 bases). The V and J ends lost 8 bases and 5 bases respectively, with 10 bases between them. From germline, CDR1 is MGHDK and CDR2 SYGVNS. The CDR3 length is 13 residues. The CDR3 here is CASVRGDNSPLHF. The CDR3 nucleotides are TGTGCCAGCGTCAGGGGTGATAATTCACCCCTCCACTTT.

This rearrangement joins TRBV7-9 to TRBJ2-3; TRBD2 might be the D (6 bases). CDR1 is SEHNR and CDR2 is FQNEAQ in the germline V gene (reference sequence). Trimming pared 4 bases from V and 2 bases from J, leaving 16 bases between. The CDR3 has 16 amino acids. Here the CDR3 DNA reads TGTGCCAGCAGCTCCGGTTGGCGGGACTCCACAGATACGCAGTATTTT. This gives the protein CASSSGWRDSTDTQYF. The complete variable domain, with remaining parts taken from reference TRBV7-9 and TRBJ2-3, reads DTGVSQNPRHKITKRGQNVTFRCDPISEHNRLYWYRQTLGQGPEFLTYFQNEAQLEKSRLLSDRFSAERPKGSFSTLEIQRTEQGDSAMYLCASSSGWRDSTDTQYFGPGTRLTVL.

CDR3 amino acids: CASKGMGTENTEAFF. The CDR3 nucleotides are TGTGCCAGCAAAGGAATGGGGACAGAGAACACTGAAGCTTTCTTT. The V call is TRBV25-1, the J call TRBJ1-1, with TRBD1 identical over 7 bases. Germline assignment: CDR1 MGHDK and CDR2 SYGVNS. This CDR3 is 15 amino acids long. Germline trimming cut 7 bases from V and 1 base from J; bases unmatched to any gene: 9.

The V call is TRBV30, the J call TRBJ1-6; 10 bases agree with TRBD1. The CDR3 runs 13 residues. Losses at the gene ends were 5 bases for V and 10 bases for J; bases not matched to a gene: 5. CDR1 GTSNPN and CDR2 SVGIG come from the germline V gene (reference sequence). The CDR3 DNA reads TGTGCCTGGCAGGACAGGGGGGGCTCACCCCTCCACTTT. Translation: CAWQDRGGSPLHF.

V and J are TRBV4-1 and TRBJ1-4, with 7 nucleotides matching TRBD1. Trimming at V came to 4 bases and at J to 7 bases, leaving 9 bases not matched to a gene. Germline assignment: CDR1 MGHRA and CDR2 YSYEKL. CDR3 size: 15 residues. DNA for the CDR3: TGCGCCAGCAGCCGCCCTCGAGGGGGCGGTGAAAAACTGTTTTTT. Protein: CASSRPRGGGEKLFF.

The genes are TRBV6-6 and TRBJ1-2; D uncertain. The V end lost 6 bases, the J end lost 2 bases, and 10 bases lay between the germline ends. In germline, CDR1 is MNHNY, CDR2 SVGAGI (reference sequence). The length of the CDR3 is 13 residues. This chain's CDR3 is CASSLNTNYGYTF. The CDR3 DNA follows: TGTGCCAGCAGCCTAAATACCAACTATGGCTACACCTTC.

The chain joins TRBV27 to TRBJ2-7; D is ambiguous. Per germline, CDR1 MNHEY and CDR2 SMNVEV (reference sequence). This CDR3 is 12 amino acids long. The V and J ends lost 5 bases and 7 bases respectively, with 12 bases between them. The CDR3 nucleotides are TGTGCCAGCAGTATCCCCCCGGGTGAGCAGTACTTC. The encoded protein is CASSIPPGEQYF.

The CDR3 DNA sequence: TGTGCCAGCAGAACACCGGGACAGGTTACTGGAAACACCATATATTTT. This codes for CASRTPGQVTGNTIYF. The V gene is TRBV28, the J gene TRBJ1-3, with 8 bases aligning to TRBD1. With V trimmed by 6 bases and J by 2 bases, 9 bases remained unmatched. The germline gives CDR1 MDHEN, CDR2 SYDVKM. The CDR3 has 16 residues.

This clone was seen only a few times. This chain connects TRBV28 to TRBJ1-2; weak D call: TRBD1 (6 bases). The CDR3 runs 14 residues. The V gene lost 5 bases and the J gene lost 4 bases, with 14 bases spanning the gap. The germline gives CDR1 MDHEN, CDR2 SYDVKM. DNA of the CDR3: TGTGCCAGCAGTACTCCCGGGACAAGCTATGGCTACACCTTC. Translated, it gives CASSTPGTSYGYTF.

CDR3 in amino acids: CASSYSSGETQYF. As DNA, the CDR3 is TGTGCCAGCAGTTACTCTAGCGGAGAGACCCAGTACTTC. This sequence joins TRBV6-5 and TRBJ2-5, with D perhaps TRBD2 (6 bases). Deletions cut 0 bases from V and 4 bases from J, with 6 bases between. The CDR3 has 13 amino acids. Germline lookup yields CDR1 MNHEY and CDR2 SVGAGI.

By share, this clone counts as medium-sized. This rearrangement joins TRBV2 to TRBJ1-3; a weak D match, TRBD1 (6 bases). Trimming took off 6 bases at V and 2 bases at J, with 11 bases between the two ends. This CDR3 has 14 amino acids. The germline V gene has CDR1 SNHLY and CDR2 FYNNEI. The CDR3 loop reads CASRPQGPGNTIYF. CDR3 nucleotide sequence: TGTGCCAGCAGGCCACAGGGACCTGGAAACACCATATATTTT.